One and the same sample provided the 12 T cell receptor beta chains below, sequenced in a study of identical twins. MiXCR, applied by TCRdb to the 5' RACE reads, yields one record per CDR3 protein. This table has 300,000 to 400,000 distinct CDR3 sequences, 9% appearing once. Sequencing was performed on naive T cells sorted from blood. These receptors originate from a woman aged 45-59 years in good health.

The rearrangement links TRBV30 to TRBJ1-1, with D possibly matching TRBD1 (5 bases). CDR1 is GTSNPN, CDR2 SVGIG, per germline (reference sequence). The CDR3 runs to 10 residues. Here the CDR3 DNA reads TGTACCATCGGGGGCACTGAAGCTTTCTTT. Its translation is CTIGGTEAFF.

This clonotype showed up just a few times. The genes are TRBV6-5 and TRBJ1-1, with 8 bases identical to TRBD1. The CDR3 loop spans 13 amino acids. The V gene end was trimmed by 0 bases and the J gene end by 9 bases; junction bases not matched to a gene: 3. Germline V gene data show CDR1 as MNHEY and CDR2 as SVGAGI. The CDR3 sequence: CASSYSSRGQAFF. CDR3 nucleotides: TGTGCCAGCAGTTACTCTTCCAGGGGGCAAGCTTTCTTT.

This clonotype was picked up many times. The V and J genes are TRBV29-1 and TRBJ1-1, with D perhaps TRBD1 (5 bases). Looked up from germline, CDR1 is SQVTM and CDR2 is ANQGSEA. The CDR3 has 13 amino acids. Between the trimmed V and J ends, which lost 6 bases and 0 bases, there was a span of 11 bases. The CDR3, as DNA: TGCAGCGTGATCGGACATTTGAACACTGAAGCTTTCTTT. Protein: CSVIGHLNTEAFF.

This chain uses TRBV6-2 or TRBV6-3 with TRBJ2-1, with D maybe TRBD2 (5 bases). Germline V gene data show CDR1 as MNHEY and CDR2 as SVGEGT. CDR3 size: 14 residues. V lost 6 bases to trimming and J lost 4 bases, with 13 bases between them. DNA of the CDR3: TGTGCCAGCAGGTGGAGCGGCCCTTACAATGAGCAGTTCTTC. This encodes CASRWSGPYNEQFF.

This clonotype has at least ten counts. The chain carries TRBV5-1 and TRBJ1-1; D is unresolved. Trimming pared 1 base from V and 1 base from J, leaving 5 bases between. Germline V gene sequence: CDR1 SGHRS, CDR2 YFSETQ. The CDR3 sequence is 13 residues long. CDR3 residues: CASSLRGNTEAFF. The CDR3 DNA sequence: TGCGCCAGCAGCTTGCGGGGGAACACTGAAGCTTTCTTT.

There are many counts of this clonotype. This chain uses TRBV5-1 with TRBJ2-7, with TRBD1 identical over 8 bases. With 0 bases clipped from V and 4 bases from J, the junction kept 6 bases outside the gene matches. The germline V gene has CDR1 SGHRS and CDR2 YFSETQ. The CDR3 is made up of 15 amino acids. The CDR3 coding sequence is TGCGCCAGCAGCTTGGACACAGGGGGTCGATACGAGCAGTACTTC. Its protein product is CASSLDTGGRYEQYF.

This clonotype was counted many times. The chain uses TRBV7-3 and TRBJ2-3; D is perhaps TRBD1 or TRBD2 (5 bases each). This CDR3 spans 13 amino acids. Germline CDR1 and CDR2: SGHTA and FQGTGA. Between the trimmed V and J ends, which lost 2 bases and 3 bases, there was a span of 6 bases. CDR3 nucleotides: TGTGCCAGCAGCTTATGGGGGACAGATACGCAGTATTTT. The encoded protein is CASSLWGTDTQYF.

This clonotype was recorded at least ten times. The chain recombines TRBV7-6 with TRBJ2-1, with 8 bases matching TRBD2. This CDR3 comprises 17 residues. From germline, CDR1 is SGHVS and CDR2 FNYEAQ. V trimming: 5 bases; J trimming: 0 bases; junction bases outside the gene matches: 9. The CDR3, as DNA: TGTGCCAGCAGCCCAGTAGGGAGCGGGAGCTCCTACAATGAGCAGTTCTTC. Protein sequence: CASSPVGSGSSYNEQFF. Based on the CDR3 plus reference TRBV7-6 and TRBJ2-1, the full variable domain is GAGVSQSPRYKVTKRGQDVALRCDPISGHVSLYWYRQALGQGPEFLTYFNYEAQQDKSGLPNDRFSAERPEGSISTLTIQRTEQRDSAMYRCASSPVGSGSSYNEQFFGPGTRLTVL.

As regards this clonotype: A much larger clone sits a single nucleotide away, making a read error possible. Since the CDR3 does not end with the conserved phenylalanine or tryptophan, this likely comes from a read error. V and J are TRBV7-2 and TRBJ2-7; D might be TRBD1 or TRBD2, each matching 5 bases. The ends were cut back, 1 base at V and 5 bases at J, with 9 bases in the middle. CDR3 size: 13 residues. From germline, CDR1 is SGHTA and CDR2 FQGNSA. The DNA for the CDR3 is TGTGCCAGCAGCTTAGGCAGGGAGAACGAGCAGTACTAC. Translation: CASSLGRENEQYY.

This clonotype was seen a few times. The CDR3 DNA follows: TGCAGTGCTAGAGTGGACGCCCGGGAGACCCAGTACTTC. This codes for CSARVDARETQYF. The chain carries TRBV20-1 and TRBJ2-5, with D unclear. The CDR3 runs 13 residues. CDR1 DFQATT and CDR2 SNEGSKA come from the germline V gene (reference sequence). V was shortened by 1 base and J by 5 bases, with 11 bases between the two germline ends.

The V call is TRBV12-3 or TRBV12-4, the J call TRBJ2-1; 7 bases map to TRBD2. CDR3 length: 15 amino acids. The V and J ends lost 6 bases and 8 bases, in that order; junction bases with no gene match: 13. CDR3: CASSSRGGRIHEQFF. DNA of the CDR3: TGTGCCAGCAGCTCCCGCGGCGGGAGAATCCATGAGCAGTTCTTC.

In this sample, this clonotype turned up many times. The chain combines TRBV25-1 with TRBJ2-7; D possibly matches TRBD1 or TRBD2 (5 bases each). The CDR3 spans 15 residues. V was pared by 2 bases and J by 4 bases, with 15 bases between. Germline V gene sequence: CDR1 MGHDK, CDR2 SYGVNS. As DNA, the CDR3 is TGTGCCAGCAGTGAAGGGGACCTCAGATTATACGAGCAGTACTTC. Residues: CASSEGDLRLYEQYF.